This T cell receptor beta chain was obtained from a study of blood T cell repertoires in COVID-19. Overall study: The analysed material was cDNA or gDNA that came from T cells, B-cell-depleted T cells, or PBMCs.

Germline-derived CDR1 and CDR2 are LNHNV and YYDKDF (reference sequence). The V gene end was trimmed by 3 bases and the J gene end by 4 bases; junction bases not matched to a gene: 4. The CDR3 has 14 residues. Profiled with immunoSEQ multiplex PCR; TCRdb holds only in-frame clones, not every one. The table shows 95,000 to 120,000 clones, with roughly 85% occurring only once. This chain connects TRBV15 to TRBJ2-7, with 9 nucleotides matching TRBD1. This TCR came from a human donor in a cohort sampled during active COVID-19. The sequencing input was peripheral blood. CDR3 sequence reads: CATSRDRGDYEQYF. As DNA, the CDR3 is TGTGCCACCAGCAGGGACAGGGGAGATTACGAGCAGTACTTC.